Listed below are T cell receptor beta chains from one sample, sequenced in a study of cytomegalovirus exposure and HLA in healthy donors. The repertoire was sequenced with immunoSEQ multiplex PCR; TCRdb's copy has only in-frame clones and lacks some. Of about 65,000 clones in the sample, approximately 90% were seen once. The material sequenced was PBMCs. These receptors all come from a woman aged 18-29 years in good health and CMV-seronegative. Each CDR3 is given with its conserved first and last residue. The D gene is left open where the match is weak. Some rows mark clone size as missing; the rest say once, few, many or name a class of expanded clone.

TRBV10-3	TRBJ2-7	TRBD1	.	CAISELGQVEQYF	TGTGCCATCAGTGAGCTTGGACAGGTCGAGCAGTACTTC
TRBV28	TRBJ2-7	TRBD2	.	CASRNLAGGGYEQYF	TGTGCCAGCAGAAACTTAGCGGGGGGCGGCTACGAGCAGTACTTC
TRBV5-1	TRBJ2-6	.	.	CASTLTYVGSGANVLTF	TGCGCCAGCACCCTGACTTATGTGGGCTCTGGGGCCAACGTCCTGACTTTC
TRBV4-1	TRBJ1-2	.	.	CASSQEGGGASNYGYTF	TGCGCCAGCAGCCAAGAAGGTGGAGGGGCATCTAACTATGGCTACACCTTC
TRBV5-1	TRBJ1-1	TRBD1	once	CASRGEQGAFF	TGCGCCAGCAGAGGGGAACAGGGGGCTTTCTTT
TRBV30	TRBJ2-3	TRBD2	.	CAWRAGRTDTQYF	TGTGCCTGGAGGGCCGGGAGGACAGATACGCAGTATTTT
TRBV6-5	TRBJ1-2	TRBD1	.	CASSPQGQGGYGYTF	TGTGCCAGCAGTCCCCAGGGACAGGGGGGCTATGGCTACACCTTC
TRBV6-5	TRBJ2-7	.	.	CASALVGVPYEQYF	TGTGCCAGCGCGTTGGTCGGGGTCCCCTACGAGCAGTACTTC
TRBV4-1	TRBJ1-1	.	.	CASSQEWIGGNTEAFF	TGCGCCAGCAGCCAAGAGTGGATCGGCGGGAACACTGAAGCTTTCTTT
TRBV7-2	TRBJ2-1	TRBD2	once	CASSFKTGGPNEQFF	TGTGCCAGCAGCTTCAAAACGGGAGGGCCAAATGAGCAGTTCTTC
TRBV28	TRBJ1-2	TRBD1	.	CASSRTGWGGYTF	TGTGCCAGCAGTCGGACAGGGTGGGGAGGCTACACCTTC
TRBV30	TRBJ2-7	TRBD1	.	CAWGTGGYEQYF	TGTGCCTGGGGTACAGGGGGATACGAGCAGTACTTC
TRBV30	TRBJ2-1	.	.	CAWSPTSYNEQFF	TGTGCCTGGAGTCCCACTAGTTACAATGAGCAGTTCTTC
TRBV18	TRBJ2-5	TRBD1	.	CASSTQGAGETQYF	TGTGCCAGCTCGACGCAGGGGGCCGGGGAGACCCAGTACTTC
TRBV2	TRBJ2-2	TRBD1	.	CASSQSLNRGRTGELFF	TGTGCCAGCAGCCAGAGCCTTAACAGGGGGCGAACCGGGGAGCTGTTTTTT
TRBV5-4	TRBJ2-7	TRBD2	.	CASSSPAASGSYEQYF	TGTGCCAGCAGCTCGCCGGCGGCTAGCGGGAGCTACGAGCAGTACTTC
TRBV4-3	TRBJ2-1	TRBD1	.	CASSQDQGTDYNEQFF	TGCGCCAGCAGCCAAGATCAGGGGACAGACTACAATGAGCAGTTCTTC
TRBV10-3	TRBJ2-1	.	.	CAISESLAGVRGRGEQFF	TGTGCCATCAGTGAGTCATTAGCAGGGGTGAGGGGTCGAGGTGAGCAGTTCTTC
TRBV5-1	TRBJ2-5	TRBD1	.	CASSFGTAFQETQYF	TGCGCCAGCAGCTTCGGGACAGCCTTCCAAGAGACCCAGTACTTC
TRBV10-3	TRBJ1-6	.	.	CAISTPREGTHSPLHF	TGTGCCATCAGTACCCCAAGGGAGGGGACGCATTCACCCCTCCACTTT
TRBV6-1	TRBJ2-1	TRBD2	once	CASSDLGTIVTYNEQFF	TGTGCCAGCAGTGATTTGGGGACTATAGTGACCTACAATGAGCAGTTCTTC
TRBV6-6	TRBJ2-5	.	.	CASSLLDGETQYF	TGTGCCAGCAGTTTACTAGATGGAGAGACCCAGTACTTC
TRBV9	TRBJ2-1	TRBD2	.	CASSATPSPAGTTYNEQFF	TGTGCCAGCAGCGCAACCCCATCCCCGGCCGGGACTACTTACAATGAGCAGTTCTTC
TRBV7-3	TRBJ2-7	TRBD2	.	CASSLTSGSIYEQYF	TGTGCCAGCAGCCTGACTAGCGGGAGTATCTACGAGCAGTACTTC
TRBV6-1	TRBJ2-1	TRBD1	.	CASNPGQGWDEQFF	TGTGCCAGCAACCCGGGACAGGGGTGGGATGAGCAGTTCTTC
TRBV27	TRBJ2-1	.	.	CASRPASGSRYNEQFF	TGTGCCAGCCGACCAGCTAGTGGGAGCAGGTACAATGAGCAGTTCTTC